Presented here are 12 T cell receptor beta chains from one specimen sequenced in a study of CD8 T cells in ankylosing spondylitis. TCRdb ran MiXCR on the 5' RACE reads and lists one entry per CDR3 protein. The sample records some 130,000 distinct CDR3 sequences, over 10% being singletons. The sequenced material came from blood, either unsorted or a sorted T cell fraction (not recorded which). All receptors derive from a female donor with ankylosing spondylitis or in good health (not recorded which).

The chain recombines TRBV27 with TRBJ2-7; 12 bases match TRBD1. This CDR3 has 17 amino acids. Losses at the gene ends were 5 bases for V and 4 bases for J; bases not matched to a gene: 12. The germline gives CDR1 MNHEY, CDR2 SMNVEV (reference sequence). CDR3 in amino acids: CASSPYPGQGAIYEQYF. In DNA form, the CDR3 reads TGTGCCAGCAGTCCGTATCCGGGACAGGGGGCGATTTACGAGCAGTACTTC.

In its sample, this clonotype was seen a few times. The chain combines TRBV30 with TRBJ2-7; D is ambiguous. Germline V gene lookup returns CDR1 GTSNPN and CDR2 SVGIG (reference sequence). The CDR3 extends over 11 amino acids. The germline V and J ends were trimmed by 2 bases and 2 bases, with 4 bases remaining between them. CDR3: CAWSTAYEQYF. DNA for the CDR3: TGTGCCTGGAGTACAGCCTACGAGCAGTACTTC. The whole variable domain, remainder taken from reference TRBV30 and TRBJ2-7, is SQTIHQWPATLVQPVGSPLSLECTVEGTSNPNLYWYRQAAGRGLQLLFYSVGIGQISSEVPQNLSASRPQDRQFILSSKKLLLSDSGFYLCAWSTAYEQYFGPGTRLTVT.

V and J are TRBV29-1 and TRBJ1-2; a weak D match, TRBD1 (5 bases). In germline, CDR1 is SQVTM, CDR2 ANQGSEA. The CDR3 consists of 13 residues. Trimming left V 1 base short and J 9 bases short, with 15 bases between. The CDR3 reads CSVEAAGPRSYTF. The CDR3 region has the DNA TGCAGCGTTGAAGCGGCAGGGCCTAGGAGCTACACCTTC. The variable domain in full, completed from reference TRBV29-1 and TRBJ1-2, reads SAVISQKPSRDICQRGTSLTIQCQVDSQVTMMFWYRQQPGQSLTLIATANQGSEATYESGFVIDKFPISRPNLTFSTLTVSNMSPEDSSIYLCSVEAAGPRSYTFGSGTRLTVV.

In its sample, this clonotype was seen many times. The rearrangement uses TRBV18 and TRBJ1-1; no firm D call. The V and J ends lost 1 base and 2 bases respectively, with 11 bases between them. The CDR3 has 15 amino acids. The germline V gene encodes CDR1 KGHSH and CDR2 LQKENI. The CDR3 nucleotides are TGTGCCAGCTCACCACTGGAGTACCCCAACACTGAAGCTTTCTTT. Translation gives CASSPLEYPNTEAFF.

As regards this clonotype: One junction end disagrees with the germline gene, perhaps due to a read error. This chain uses TRBV20-1 with TRBJ1-1; D may be TRBD1 (5 bases). Germline V gives CDR1 DFQATT, CDR2 SNEGSKA (reference sequence). The CDR3 consists of 13 residues. This CDR3 reads CSTSDDRNTEAFF. The DNA for the CDR3 is TGCAGTACTAGTGATGACAGGAACACTGAAGCTTTCTTT.

This clonotype has a single count. The chain couples TRBV6-5 to TRBJ2-7; 7 bases match TRBD2. Per germline, CDR1 MNHEY and CDR2 SVGAGI. CDR3 length: 14 amino acids. The J segment lost 5 bases and the V segment lost 0 bases, leaving 4 bases of the junction unmatched. The CDR3 loop reads CASSYSYRGDEQYF. The DNA for the CDR3 is TGTGCCAGCAGTTACTCTTACCGGGGGGACGAGCAGTACTTC.

The CDR3 spells CSAPDREDYGYTF. The CDR3 DNA sequence: TGCAGTGCTCCGGACAGGGAGGATTATGGCTACACCTTC. The chain is built from TRBV20-1 and TRBJ1-2; 8 bases align to TRBD1. Germline V gene lookup returns CDR1 DFQATT and CDR2 SNEGSKA (reference sequence). CDR3 size: 13 residues. V lost 5 bases to trimming and J lost 5 bases; unmatched junction nucleotides: 7.

The sample holds many counts of this clonotype. The chain uses TRBV5-1 and TRBJ1-3; 7 nucleotides line up with TRBD1. This CDR3 is built from 14 residues. Trimming removed 4 bases from V and 2 bases from J; junction bases left unmatched: 3. Germline V CDR1 and CDR2: SGHRS, YFSETQ. The CDR3 reads CASSAGTAGNTIYF. CDR3 DNA: TGCGCCAGCAGCGCCGGGACAGCTGGAAACACCATATATTTT.

This clonotype was picked up many times. V gene TRBV18 combines with J gene TRBJ2-7; 9 bases align to TRBD1. Germline-derived CDR1 and CDR2 are KGHSH and LQKENI. CDR3 length equals 15 residues. Unmatched junction bases numbered 11, after V lost 6 bases and J lost 5 bases. As DNA, the CDR3 is TGTGCCAGCTCGCCCCCGACAGGGGGTCTGCACGAGCAGTACTTC. This sequence encodes CASSPPTGGLHEQYF.

This clonotype was detected many times. V and J are TRBV9 and TRBJ2-3; maybe TRBD1 (5 bases). Germline CDR1 is SGDLS and CDR2 is YYNGEE. The CDR3 is 14 amino acids. V gave up 0 bases and J gave up 5 bases, with 10 bases separating them. CDR3 nucleotide sequence: TGTGCCAGCAGCGTAGAAGGGGTTGAAGATACGCAGTATTTT. Translation: CASSVEGVEDTQYF.

This clonotype was recorded many times. The chain couples TRBV6-5 to TRBJ2-1; 9 nucleotides align to TRBD2. The CDR3 contains 15 residues. Trimming at V came to 2 bases and at J to 10 bases, leaving 9 bases not matched to a gene. The V gene's germline CDR1 is MNHEY and CDR2 SVGAGI. For the CDR3, the DNA is TGTGCCAGCAGTTACGGCGGGGGGGCTGTGGGGGAGCAGTTCTTC. Translation gives CASSYGGGAVGEQFF.

V is TRBV20-1 and J is TRBJ2-1; 9 nucleotides match TRBD2. Germline assignment: CDR1 DFQATT and CDR2 SNEGSKA (reference sequence). This CDR3 contains 15 residues. Losses at the gene ends were 0 bases for V and 3 bases for J; bases not matched to a gene: 3. The CDR3 reads CSARDSGRSYNEQFF. The DNA for the CDR3 is TGCAGTGCTAGAGATAGCGGGAGAAGCTACAATGAGCAGTTCTTC.